The present T cell receptor (beta chain) was sequenced within a study of cytomegalovirus exposure and HLA in healthy donors. Study-level background: An early release of data contained about 85 million unique TCRs, which came from HLA-typed donors. Whole-study findings and limits: An Asian-associated ancestry cluster reportedly showed fewer N-insertions than the approximately 600-donor mean in a later analysis. Earlier results showed most TCR beta V segments being productive about 87% or about 30% of the time. Later on, an analysis tied 15,000 or so TCR beta sequences to HLA alleles at 0.05 false discovery rate.

In the case of this clone: Its target is unknown.

The CDR3 runs to 13 residues. With 6 bases removed from V and 4 bases from J, the gap between germline ends came to 12 bases. Germline V gene lookup returns CDR1 MNHNS and CDR2 SASEGT. Primers: 60 Vbeta forward and 13 Jbeta reverse. Using immunoSEQ multiplex PCR, the repertoire was profiled, and TCRdb retains in-frame clones only, with some absent. The ten top clones account for more than 9%, within a sample of tens of thousands of clones. The chain joins TRBV6-1 to TRBJ1-2; TRBD1 is a possible D gene (5 bases). This TCR derives from a woman aged 25 to 39 in good health and CMV-seropositive. Sequencing input: PBMCs. The CDR3 DNA reads as TGTGCCAGCAGAGTCGACAGAGGCTATGGCTACACCTTC. Its protein product is CASRVDRGYGYTF.